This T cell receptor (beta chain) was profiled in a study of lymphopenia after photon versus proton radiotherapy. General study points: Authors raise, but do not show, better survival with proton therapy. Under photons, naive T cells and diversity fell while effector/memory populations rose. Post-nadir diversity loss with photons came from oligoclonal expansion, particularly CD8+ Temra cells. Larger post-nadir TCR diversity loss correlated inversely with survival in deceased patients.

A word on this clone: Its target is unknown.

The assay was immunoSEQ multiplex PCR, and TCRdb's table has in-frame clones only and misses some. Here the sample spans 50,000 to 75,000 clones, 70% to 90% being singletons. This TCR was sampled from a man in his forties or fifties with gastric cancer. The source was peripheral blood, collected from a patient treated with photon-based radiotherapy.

This chain's CDR3 is CASSQALTSGGEKLFF. The CDR3 DNA sequence: TGTGCCAGCAGCCAAGCCTTGACCAGTGGGGGAGAAAAACTGTTTTTT. The genes are TRBV4-2 and TRBJ1-4; perhaps TRBD1 as D (5 bases). The V end was cut by 1 base, the J end by 8 bases, with 17 bases between. Germline values: CDR1 LGHNA, CDR2 YNFKEQ. This CDR3 has 16 amino acids.